This T cell receptor beta chain was documented in a study of cytomegalovirus exposure and HLA in healthy donors. It was with 60 Vbeta and 13 Jbeta primers that the PCR ran. The data were produced by immunoSEQ multiplex PCR, yet TCRdb's version contains in-frame clones alone and is incomplete. The table has about 100,000 clones, around three quarters seen once. This clone appeared a single time. The V gene's germline CDR1 is MDHEN and CDR2 SYDVKM. CDR3 length: 14 residues. The V gene lost 2 bases and the J gene lost 7 bases, with 14 bases spanning the gap. The source of this sequence is a man aged 30 to 39 in good health and CMV-seronegative. Input material: PBMCs. This sequence joins TRBV28 and TRBJ1-2; D is possibly TRBD1 (5 bases). CDR3 in DNA: TGTGCCAGCAGTTTAGCCCGGACACCTCGTGGCTACACCTTC. It translates to CASSLARTPRGYTF.